A single count supports the clone carrying this T cell receptor (beta chain). TCRdb's copy holds only in-frame clones and misses some; the assay was immunoSEQ multiplex PCR. The sample has hundreds of thousands of clones, roughly 90% seen once. This record belongs to a study of Ad26.COV2.S vaccination and SARS-CoV-2 variants. Germline lookup yields CDR1 MNHNS and CDR2 SASEGT. The CDR3 spans 13 residues. Trimming stripped 1 base from V and 4 bases from J, with 7 bases between. The treatment: over 15 received Ad26.COV2.S at low or high dose, single or two shots; roughly five received placebo; per-sample allocation not given. Sample collection was performed on day 63 after the first vaccine or placebo injection.

This receptor was identified in a person between 18 and 65 years old who received the Ad26.COV2.S COVID-19 vaccine or a placebo. The chain is built from TRBV6-1 and TRBJ1-2; D remains unclear. The sequencing here drew on peripheral blood, taken in a trial of Ad26.COV2.S vaccine versus placebo. CDR3 residues: CASSEDGSYGYTF. The CDR3 DNA follows: TGTGCCAGCAGTGAAGACGGCAGCTATGGCTACACCTTC.